Shown below are 23 T cell receptor beta chains from a single sample sequenced in a study of CD8+CD57+ T cells in acquired aplastic anemia. The template for TCR beta VDJ and CDR3 sequence profiling was genomic DNA. MiXCR, run by TCRdb on the reads, gives a single entry per CDR3 protein. This table holds some 150,000 distinct CDR3 sequences, around two fifths found once. The specimen was sorted CD4+, CD8+, or CD8+CD57+ T cells (not recorded which) from PBMCs. The receptors shown here come from a human donor in good health, serving as a control.

Comments on this clonotype: An end of the junction does not agree with germline; a read error may underlie this. The chain recombines TRBV24-1 with TRBJ2-5; D call uncertain. This CDR3 is built from 13 residues. Germline CDR1 KGHDR, CDR2 SFDVKD. CDR3 DNA: TGTGCCACCAGTGATACAGAGCGAGAGACCCAGCGCTTC. Protein product: CATSDTERETQRF.

This clonotype came up many times. The gene calls are TRBV10-3 and TRBJ2-2; 7 nucleotides match TRBD1. The CDR3 is 13 residues long. The J segment lost 5 bases and the V segment lost 8 bases, leaving 5 bases of the junction unmatched. CDR1 is ENHRY and CDR2 is SYGVKD in the germline V gene. The CDR3 DNA sequence: TGTGCCATCCGGACAGGTGGGACCGGGGAGCTGTTTTTT. Translating gives CAIRTGGTGELFF.

The rearrangement links TRBV7-8 to TRBJ1-1; D may be TRBD1 (6 bases). CDR3 length: 16 amino acids. Germline loops: CDR1 SGHVS, CDR2 FQNEAQ. V lost 5 bases and J lost 5, with 21 bases in between. CDR3 nucleotides: TGTGCCAGCAGCCAGTTCCCAGGGGCAGTGGAGACTGAAGCTTTCTTT. This gives the protein CASSQFPGAVETEAFF.

The chain has TRBV11-2 and TRBJ2-7; 9 nucleotides match TRBD2. J lost 1 base, V lost 1 base, and 5 bases had no gene match. This CDR3 is 16 amino acids long. Germline-derived CDR1 and CDR2 are SGHAT and FQNNGV. The CDR3 nucleotides are TGTGCCAGCAGCTTAGTTGGCCTAGCGGGATCCTACGAGCAGTACTTC. It specifies CASSLVGLAGSYEQYF.

Many counts were recorded for this clonotype. The rearrangement joins TRBV9 to TRBJ2-2; D tentatively reads TRBD1 or TRBD2 (6 bases each). In germline, CDR1 is SGDLS, CDR2 YYNGEE. Trimming cost V 1 base and J 7 bases, with 11 bases left between them. CDR3 length equals 14 residues. CDR3 nucleotides: TGTGCCAGCAGCGTAAGGGGGGCGGTCGGGGAGCTGTTTTTT. Its protein product is CASSVRGAVGELFF. The full variable domain, with the rest looked up from reference TRBV9 and TRBJ2-2, is DSGVTQTPKHLITATGQRVTLRCSPRSGDLSVYWYQQSLDQGLQFLIQYYNGEERAKGNILERFSAQQFPDLHSELNLSSLELGDSALYFCASSVRGAVGELFFGEGSRLTVL.

At least ten counts were recorded for this clonotype. The V call is TRBV20-1, the J call TRBJ1-6; D unclear. Germline V CDR1 and CDR2: DFQATT, SNEGSKA (reference sequence). This CDR3 contains 13 residues. Trimming removed 0 bases from V and 8 bases from J, with 8 bases in between. The CDR3 spells CSARDQADSPLHF. As DNA, the CDR3 is TGCAGTGCTAGAGATCAAGCTGATTCACCCCTCCACTTT.

This clonotype was seen a few times. The chain joins TRBV5-6 to TRBJ2-3; 9 bases align to TRBD2. With 2 bases clipped from V and 14 bases from J, the junction kept 3 bases outside the gene matches. Germline loops: CDR1 SGHDT, CDR2 YYEEEE. The CDR3 totals 11 residues. DNA for the CDR3: TGTGCCAGCAGCTTAGCGGGGGGACGGTATTTT. Its protein is CASSLAGGRYF.

This clonotype was picked up many times. The genes are TRBV12-5 and TRBJ1-5, with D tentatively TRBD1 (6 bases). V was trimmed by 6 bases and J by 3 bases, leaving 12 bases between them. CDR1 is LGHNT and CDR2 is FRNRAP in the germline V gene. This CDR3 region has 14 residues. The CDR3 loop is CASGTGRNNQPQHF. DNA of the CDR3: TGTGCTAGTGGAACAGGGCGCAACAATCAGCCCCAGCATTTT.

In the case of this clonotype: Since a much larger clone is just one base distant, this may be a read error. The chain uses TRBV5-1 and TRBJ1-4; the match to TRBD1 covers 7 bases. The CDR3 contains 14 residues. Germline assignment: CDR1 SGHRS and CDR2 YFSETQ. The CDR3 region has the DNA TGCGCCAGCAGCCAAGGGGGCGTTAATGAAAGACTGTTTTTT. Translating it yields CASSQGGVNERLFF.

This clonotype was picked up a small number of times. The chain couples TRBV20-1 to TRBJ2-7, with TRBD1 matching over 8 bases. The J segment lost 3 bases and the V segment lost 3 bases, leaving 1 base of the junction unmatched. CDR1 and CDR2 (germline): DFQATT, SNEGSKA (reference sequence). The CDR3 has 12 residues. The CDR3 loop is CSASGQGYEQYF. The CDR3 nucleotides read TGCAGTGCTAGTGGACAGGGCTACGAGCAGTACTTC.

This clonotype has ten or more counts. The chain is built from TRBV5-1 and TRBJ2-7; D gene uncertain. The germline CDR1 and CDR2 sequences are SGHRS and YFSETQ. V lost 0 bases and J lost 0, with 10 bases in between. This CDR3 is built from 15 residues. The DNA of the CDR3 is TGCGCCAGCAGCTTGGGCCGTCTGAGCTCCTACGAGCAGTACTTC. Residues: CASSLGRLSSYEQYF.

This chain connects TRBV12-3 or TRBV12-4 to TRBJ2-2, with D possibly matching TRBD2 (5 bases). Between the trimmed V and J ends, which lost 6 bases and 9 bases, there was a span of 17 bases. The length of the CDR3 is 14 residues. The CDR3 protein is CASRPSGITRELFF. CDR3 in DNA: TGTGCCAGCAGGCCCTCGGGAATAACCAGGGAGCTGTTTTTT.

This clonotype has just one count. This chain uses TRBV2 with TRBJ2-7, with D possibly TRBD2 on 6 matching bases. V was trimmed by 8 bases and J by 3 bases, leaving 11 bases between them. The CDR3 spans 12 residues. The germline V gene encodes CDR1 SNHLY and CDR2 FYNNEI. The DNA of the CDR3 is TGTGCCAGCGGGGACTCCTTCTACGAGCAGTACGTC. It specifies CASGDSFYEQYV.

This clonotype was counted many times. V and J are TRBV7-9 and TRBJ2-7, with D maybe TRBD2 (7 bases). The V gene's germline CDR1 is SEHNR and CDR2 FQNEAQ (reference sequence). This CDR3 has 16 amino acids. V lost 5 bases, J lost 6 bases, and 23 bases lay in between. The DNA of the CDR3 is TGTGCCAGCAGCCCAGGGGAGGGGACTGGGAGGGGCGAGCAGTACTTC. Protein product: CASSPGEGTGRGEQYF. Variable domain in full (rest from reference TRBV7-9 and TRBJ2-7): DTGVSQNPRHKITKRGQNVTFRCDPISEHNRLYWYRQTLGQGPEFLTYFQNEAQLEKSRLLSDRFSAERPKGSFSTLEIQRTEQGDSAMYLCASSPGEGTGRGEQYFGPGTRLTVT.

This clonotype occurred a few times. The chain couples TRBV5-1 to TRBJ2-1; the match to TRBD2 covers 13 bases. Germline CDR1 is SGHRS and CDR2 is YFSETQ. The CDR3 length is 16 residues. V was pared by 2 bases and J by 8 bases, with 7 bases of the junction left unmatched. The CDR3 DNA follows: TGCGCCAGCAGCTTACTACTAGCGGGGGGGCAGGATGAGCAGTTCTTC. Translated: CASSLLLAGGQDEQFF.

This clonotype was observed at least ten times. The chain links TRBV20-1 to TRBJ1-6; 7 bases are shared with TRBD1. Germline loops: CDR1 DFQATT, CDR2 SNEGSKA (reference sequence). This CDR3 has 14 amino acids. V lost 5 bases and J lost 1; bases outside the gene matches: 2. The CDR3, as DNA: TGCAGTGCTCCGGGACAGTCCTATAATTCACCCCTCCACTTT. Residues: CSAPGQSYNSPLHF.

About this clonotype itself: A read error may produce the germline difference seen at one junction end. The chain is built from TRBV24-1 and TRBJ2-1; 7 bases are a match to TRBD1. CDR1 is KGHDR and CDR2 is SFDVKD in the germline V gene. CDR3 length: 13 amino acids. The CDR3 DNA sequence: TGTGCCACCAGTGACCCGACAGGGAATGAGCGGTTCTTC. As protein: CATSDPTGNERFF.

This clonotype was seen at least ten times. This chain connects TRBV29-1 to TRBJ1-2; TRBD1 aligns across 9 bases. Trimming cost V 5 bases and J 8 bases; bases outside gene matches: 6. The CDR3 loop spans 12 amino acids. Germline loops: CDR1 SQVTM, CDR2 ANQGSEA. CDR3 loop: CSVKTTGGGYTF. The CDR3 nucleotides read TGCAGCGTTAAGACGACAGGGGGGGGCTACACCTTC.

The gene calls are TRBV29-1 and TRBJ1-2; possibly TRBD1 for D (6 bases). V lost 3 bases and J lost 7, with 12 bases in between. CDR1 is SQVTM and CDR2 is ANQGSEA in the germline V gene. The CDR3 runs to 12 residues. CDR3 residues: CSVDRGLGGYTF. The CDR3, as DNA: TGCAGCGTTGACCGGGGGCTCGGTGGCTACACCTTC.

This clonotype was detected ten times or more. This sequence may be a read error, since a much larger clone differs from it by one base. V gene TRBV19 combines with J gene TRBJ1-6, with 7 bases that match TRBD1. This CDR3 is 14 amino acids long. Germline V gives CDR1 LNHDA, CDR2 SQIVND (reference sequence). CDR3 in DNA: TGTGCCAGTAGTGTGGGACAGTATAATCCACCCCTCCACTTT. This translates into CASSVGQYNPPLHF. The whole variable domain, filled in from reference TRBV19 and TRBJ1-6, reads DGGITQSPKYLFRKEGQNVTLSCEQNLNHDAMYWYRQDPGQGLRLIYYSQIVNDFQKGDIAEGYSVSREKKESFPLTVTSAQKNPTAFYLCASSVGQYNPPLHFGNGTRLTVT.

This clonotype was seen ten or more times. The CDR3 reads CASSLSGGPSNEQFF. CDR3 nucleotide sequence: TGTGCCAGCAGCCTTAGCGGGGGGCCTAGCAATGAGCAGTTCTTC. The rearrangement links TRBV9 to TRBJ2-1; 10 nucleotides line up with TRBD2. The V gene end was trimmed by 4 bases and the J gene end by 6 bases; junction bases not matched to a gene: 7. CDR3 length: 15 residues. The germline V gene encodes CDR1 SGDLS and CDR2 YYNGEE.

The chain carries TRBV27 and TRBJ1-1; TRBD1 matches 11 bases. CDR1 and CDR2 from the germline V gene are MNHEY and SMNVEV (reference sequence). Trimming at V came to 6 bases and at J to 4 bases, leaving 4 bases not matched to a gene. The CDR3 spans 14 residues. CDR3: CASRRGTGGTEAFF. As DNA, the CDR3 is TGTGCCAGCAGGCGCGGGACAGGGGGCACTGAAGCTTTCTTT.

This clonotype has a count of ten or more. V and J are TRBV3-1 and TRBJ2-7, with D possibly TRBD1 on 6 matching bases. Germline V gene sequence: CDR1 LGHDT, CDR2 YNNKEL (reference sequence). The CDR3 covers 15 residues. Trimming removed 1 base at V and 2 bases at J, with 12 bases between. CDR3 residues: CASSQGAGGPYEQYF. CDR3 bases: TGTGCCAGCAGCCAAGGGGCTGGGGGCCCCTACGAGCAGTACTTC.